Each of the 32 T cell receptor beta chains below was sequenced from the same sample in a study of blood T cell repertoires in COVID-19 (TCRdb year 2020). The library came from the immunoSEQ multiplex PCR assay. Drawn from immuneACCESS, this table holds only the in-frame rearrangements with V and J called that TCRdb kept. Clones are partly lost; checked studies trace under half to an unresolved V gene and leave the rest unexplained. The table for this sample lists about 360,000 clones; around nine tenths of them were counted only once. The ten largest clonotypes hold 7% to 7.5% of the sample. The sample was peripheral blood. These receptors all stem from a woman aged 55-69 years with COVID-19, enrolled during active disease.

This chain joins TRBV2 and TRBJ2-1; 7 nucleotides agree with TRBD2. This CDR3 has 15 amino acids. Trimming cost V 6 bases and J 5 bases; bases outside gene matches: 10. CDR1 is SNHLY and CDR2 is FYNNEI in the germline V gene. Here the CDR3 DNA reads TGTGCCAGCAGGGCTAGACGGGGGGATGACAATGAGCAGTTCTTC. Translated, it gives CASRARRGDDNEQFF.

The chain carries TRBV9 and TRBJ1-6; D gene uncertain. This CDR3 is 14 amino acids long. Germline V gene lookup returns CDR1 SGDLS and CDR2 YYNGEE. Trimming left V 4 bases short and J 10 bases short, with 15 bases between. As DNA, the CDR3 is TGTGCCAGCAGCCCTAGCGGTGCTTGGTCACCCCTCCACTTT. Protein: CASSPSGAWSPLHF.

The chain recombines TRBV6-4 with TRBJ1-1; 7 bases are a match to TRBD1. Germline V gene lookup returns CDR1 MRHNA and CDR2 SNTAGT. This CDR3 has 15 residues. The V segment lost 5 bases and the J segment 7 bases; nucleotides outside the gene matches: 13. The CDR3 here is CASSTRQGRVYEAFF. CDR3 bases: TGTGCCAGCAGTACCAGACAGGGACGGGTATATGAAGCTTTCTTT.

This chain links TRBV5-4 with TRBJ2-7, with D perhaps TRBD1 (6 bases). Trimming took off 4 bases at V and 6 bases at J, with 17 bases between the two ends. There are 14 residues in the CDR3. The germline CDR1 and CDR2 sequences are SGHNT and YYREEE (reference sequence). The CDR3 sequence is CASSGGLALGEQYF. The DNA for the CDR3 is TGTGCCAGCAGCGGGGGCCTGGCGCTAGGCGAGCAGTACTTC.

The J gene is TRBJ1-2, the V gene TRBV10-3; maybe TRBD1 (5 bases). The ends were cut back, 0 bases at V and 8 bases at J, with 16 bases in the middle. This CDR3 comprises 15 residues. CDR1 and CDR2 from the germline V gene are ENHRY and SYGVKD. The DNA for the CDR3 is TGTGCCATCAGTGAGTCAACCCAGGGTATGGGGGGCTACACCTTC. Translating gives CAISESTQGMGGYTF.

The V and J genes are TRBV10-3 and TRBJ1-5, with TRBD1 identical over 7 bases. CDR1 ENHRY and CDR2 SYGVKD come from the germline V gene. The CDR3 is 16 residues long. The J segment lost 8 bases and the V segment lost 2 bases, leaving 12 bases of the junction unmatched. The CDR3 DNA reads TGTGCCATCAGTGAGGGGGGACAGCTTCGCATAGAGCCCCAGCATTTT. It yields the protein CAISEGGQLRIEPQHF.

V usage is TRBV5-6 and J usage is TRBJ2-7; 7 positions match TRBD2. J lost 7 bases, V lost 7 bases, and 5 bases had no gene match. The CDR3 totals 11 residues. Germline CDR1 and CDR2: SGHDT and YYEEEE. The DNA for the CDR3 is TGTGCCAGCTCCGGCGGGGGTGAGCAGTACTTC. This encodes CASSGGGEQYF.

The chain recombines TRBV3-1 (or the pseudogene TRBV3-2) with TRBJ1-1; D is undetermined. Germline values: CDR1 LGHDT, CDR2 YNNKEL (reference sequence). This CDR3 spans 12 amino acids. The V end was cut by 3 bases, the J end by 6 bases, with 8 bases between. This CDR3 reads CASSHGVSEAFF. In DNA form, the CDR3 reads TGTGCCAGCAGCCACGGGGTTTCTGAAGCTTTCTTT.

This clone came up a few times. J is TRBJ1-1 and V is TRBV18; unclear D gene. The germline gives CDR1 KGHSH, CDR2 LQKENI. CDR3 length equals 13 residues. Between the trimmed V and J ends, which lost 3 bases and 3 bases, there was a span of 8 bases. As DNA, the CDR3 is TGTGCCAGCTCACCGGGCCGTGACACTGAAGCTTTCTTT. It translates to CASSPGRDTEAFF.

The chain employs TRBV7-3 and TRBJ1-1, with 8 bases aligning to TRBD1. Germline values: CDR1 SGHTA, CDR2 FQGTGA. With V trimmed by 6 bases and J by 7 bases, 4 bases remained unmatched. The CDR3 spans 12 residues. Here the CDR3 DNA reads TGTGCCAGCAGTCGACAGGGGAGTGAAGCTTTCTTT. It specifies CASSRQGSEAFF.

V and J are TRBV5-4 and TRBJ1-2, with 8 bases aligning to TRBD1. CDR3 length: 14 amino acids. V trimming: 2 bases; J trimming: 6 bases; junction bases outside the gene matches: 6. Germline-derived CDR1 and CDR2 are SGHNT and YYREEE (reference sequence). As DNA, the CDR3 is TGTGCCAGCAGCTTCCCGGGACAGGAAAATGGCTACACCTTC. Translated, it gives CASSFPGQENGYTF.

V usage is TRBV7-9 and J usage is TRBJ1-1; D gene uncertain. CDR1 and CDR2 from the germline V gene are SEHNR and FQNEAQ (reference sequence). CDR3 length: 11 amino acids. Between the trimmed V and J ends, which lost 5 bases and 9 bases, there was a span of 10 bases. The CDR3 DNA reads TGTGCCAGCAGCCCCGGAGAACAAGCTTTCTTT. It yields the protein CASSPGEQAFF. The variable domain in full, with the rest retrieved from reference TRBV7-9 and TRBJ1-1, is DTGVSQNPRHKITKRGQNVTFRCDPISEHNRLYWYRQTLGQGPEFLTYFQNEAQLEKSRLLSDRFSAERPKGSFSTLEIQRTEQGDSAMYLCASSPGEQAFFGQGTRLTVV.

The CDR3 bases are TGTGCCAGCAGCCAAAAACGGACAGTCGGAGCTTTCTTT. Translation: CASSQKRTVGAFF. V and J are TRBV6-2 or TRBV6-3 and TRBJ1-1, with TRBD1 as a possible D gene (6 bases). The CDR3 runs to 13 residues. Per the germline V gene, CDR1 is MNHEY and CDR2 is SVGEGT. V was clipped by 6 bases and J by 10 bases, with 18 bases between them.

The V call is TRBV4-3, the J call TRBJ2-1; 9 nucleotides match TRBD2. V lost 0 bases to trimming and J lost 2 bases; unmatched junction nucleotides: 8. The CDR3 runs to 18 residues. Germline assignment: CDR1 LGHNA and CDR2 YSLEER. CDR3 in DNA: TGCGCCAGCAGCCAAGATCAGTTGGCTAGCGGGGCCTACAATGAGCAGTTCTTC. This encodes CASSQDQLASGAYNEQFF.

The chain has TRBV12-3 or TRBV12-4 and TRBJ1-2; TRBD1 is a possible D gene (5 bases). The CDR3 consists of 13 residues. With 4 bases removed from V and 3 bases from J, the gap between germline ends came to 9 bases. The DNA for the CDR3 is TGTGCCAGCAGTTCCCAGGGATACTATGGCTACACCTTC. It specifies CASSSQGYYGYTF.

The chain uses TRBV4-3 and TRBJ2-1, with 7 bases that match TRBD2. Germline CDR1 and CDR2: LGHNA and YSLEER. V dropped 5 bases and J dropped 2; count of bases not matched to a gene: 3. This CDR3 is built from 14 residues. CDR3 residues: CASSGGLAYNEQFF. The CDR3 coding sequence is TGCGCCAGCAGCGGAGGACTAGCCTACAATGAGCAGTTCTTC.

The chain uses TRBV7-3 and TRBJ2-3; TRBD2 might be the D (5 bases). The germline V gene encodes CDR1 SGHTA and CDR2 FQGTGA. V gave up 5 bases and J gave up 2 bases, with 17 bases separating them. This CDR3 spans 16 amino acids. The CDR3 nucleotides read TGTGCCAGCAGCCCCTTTCACGAGGGCCCCACAGATACGCAGTATTTT. It is translated as CASSPFHEGPTDTQYF.

The CDR3 bases are TGTGCCAGCAGCTCCAGGAACTACGAGCAGTACTTC. This gives the protein CASSSRNYEQYF. The V gene is TRBV11-3, the J gene TRBJ2-7; D is undetermined. The germline V and J ends were trimmed by 4 bases and 3 bases, with 7 bases remaining between them. This CDR3 has 12 amino acids. Germline lookup yields CDR1 SGHNT and CDR2 YENEEA.

This sequence joins TRBV15 and TRBJ2-2; D is possibly TRBD1 (5 bases). Germline CDR1 reads LNHNV; CDR2 reads YYDKDF (reference sequence). There are 16 residues in the CDR3. Trimming removed 0 bases at V and 5 bases at J, with 13 bases between. The CDR3 region has the DNA TGTGCCACCAGCAGAGATCCGCAGGGTAGGACCGGGGAGCTGTTTTTT. Amino acids: CATSRDPQGRTGELFF.

The chain carries TRBV5-6 and TRBJ1-2, with a tentative D call TRBD1 (6 bases). The CDR3 has 15 amino acids. Germline CDR1 and CDR2: SGHDT and YYEEEE. Trimming removed 4 bases from V and 0 bases from J, with 13 bases in between. For the CDR3, the DNA is TGTGCCAGCAGCCCTGGACAGACACCTAACTATGGCTACACCTTC. Protein: CASSPGQTPNYGYTF. The full variable domain, in which reference TRBV5-6 and TRBJ1-2 provide the parts outside the CDR3, is DAGVTQSPTHLIKTRGQQVTLRCSPKSGHDTVSWYQQALGQGPQFIFQYYEEEERQRGNFPDRFSGHQFPNYSSELNVNALLLGDSALYLCASSPGQTPNYGYTFGSGTRLTVV.

The chain recombines TRBV9 with TRBJ2-3; TRBD2 matches at 9 bases. J was trimmed by 6 bases and V by 3 bases; bases with no gene match: 11. This CDR3 region has 16 residues. Germline loops: CDR1 SGDLS, CDR2 YYNGEE. The CDR3 reads CASSAVGAGGPDTQYF. In nucleotides, the CDR3 is TGTGCCAGCAGCGCCGTTGGGGCGGGGGGGCCTGATACGCAGTATTTT.

The J gene is TRBJ1-2, the V gene TRBV30; 9 nucleotides align to TRBD1. The CDR3 loop spans 14 amino acids. V gave up 3 bases and J gave up 3 bases; unmatched junction bases: 5. CDR1 is GTSNPN and CDR2 is SVGIG in the germline V gene (reference sequence). The CDR3 loop is CAWSRQGVYYGYTF. The CDR3 bases are TGTGCCTGGAGCAGACAGGGGGTTTACTATGGCTACACCTTC. The full variable domain, in which reference TRBV30 and TRBJ1-2 provide the parts outside the CDR3, is SQTIHQWPATLVQPVGSPLSLECTVEGTSNPNLYWYRQAAGRGLQLLFYSVGIGQISSEVPQNLSASRPQDRQFILSSKKLLLSDSGFYLCAWSRQGVYYGYTFGSGTRLTVV.

The chain is built from TRBV2 and TRBJ1-1; a possible D gene is TRBD1 (5 bases). V lost 6 bases, J lost 3 bases, and 11 bases lay in between. Germline CDR1 and CDR2: SNHLY and FYNNEI. The CDR3 extends over 13 amino acids. Here the CDR3 reads CASSQQVYTEAFF. Here the CDR3 DNA reads TGTGCCAGCAGCCAACAGGTCTACACTGAAGCTTTCTTT.

The chain is built from TRBV7-2 and TRBJ1-2; D uncertain. Germline V lookup: CDR1 SGHTA, CDR2 FQGNSA. Trimming pared 10 bases from V and 6 bases from J, leaving 18 bases between. CDR3 length: 13 residues. DNA of the CDR3: TGTGCCATGCAGCTTATAGCGGGGAATGGCTACACCTTC. This gives the protein CAMQLIAGNGYTF.

The chain has TRBV7-7 and TRBJ2-5; D perhaps matches TRBD2 (5 bases). Trimming took off 5 bases at V and 5 bases at J, with 15 bases between the two ends. The germline CDR1 and CDR2 sequences are SSHAT and FNYEAQ (reference sequence). CDR3 length equals 14 residues. The CDR3 protein is CASSPPEVGETQYF. CDR3 sequence (DNA): TGTGCCAGCAGCCCCCCGGAGGTCGGGGAGACCCAGTACTTC.

The J gene is TRBJ1-1, the V gene TRBV6-5, with D uncertain. Germline loops: CDR1 MNHEY, CDR2 SVGAGI. The V and J ends lost 0 bases and 5 bases respectively, with 7 bases between them. The CDR3 sequence is 13 residues long. The CDR3 reads CASSYSPGTEAFF. Written as DNA, the CDR3 is TGTGCCAGCAGTTACTCCCCGGGAACTGAAGCTTTCTTT.

The CDR3, as DNA: TGCAGTGCTAGGGATTCCGGGACCCTCCACTTT. Translated, it gives CSARDSGTLHF. V gene TRBV20-1 combines with J gene TRBJ1-6; D is ambiguous. From germline, CDR1 is DFQATT and CDR2 SNEGSKA (reference sequence). The CDR3 contains 11 residues. Trimming stripped 3 bases from V and 14 bases from J, with 11 bases between.

V and J are TRBV9 and TRBJ2-3, with 9 bases matching TRBD2. This CDR3 contains 17 residues. The trim removed 1 base at V and 2 bases at J, leaving 8 bases unmatched. From germline, CDR1 is SGDLS and CDR2 YYNGEE. The CDR3, as DNA: TGTGCCAGCAGCGTAAGAGCGGGGGGATCTGACACAGATACGCAGTATTTT. Its translation: CASSVRAGGSDTDTQYF.

This chain joins TRBV5-8 and TRBJ2-7; D is possibly TRBD1 (5 bases). With 4 bases removed from V and 0 bases from J, the gap between germline ends came to 11 bases. The CDR3 sequence is 14 residues long. Germline CDR1 is SGHTS and CDR2 is YDEGEE. This CDR3 is CASSPTGSSYEQYF. In DNA form, the CDR3 reads TGTGCCAGCAGCCCCACAGGTTCCTCCTACGAGCAGTACTTC. The full variable domain, rest sourced from reference TRBV5-8 and TRBJ2-7, is EAGVTQSPTHLIKTRGQQATLRCSPISGHTSVYWYQQALGLGLQFLLWYDEGEERNRGNFPPRFSGRQFPNYSSELNVNALELEDSALYLCASSPTGSSYEQYFGPGTRLTVT.

V gene TRBV9 combines with J gene TRBJ1-5; no firm D call. V lost 3 bases to trimming and J lost 5 bases, with 15 bases between them. Germline V lookup: CDR1 SGDLS, CDR2 YYNGEE. This CDR3 has 15 residues. The CDR3 nucleotides are TGTGCCAGCAGCGCTTCTTGGATGGCGGATCAGCCCCAGCATTTT. Translating gives CASSASWMADQPQHF.

V and J are TRBV28 and TRBJ1-1, with D perhaps TRBD1 (6 bases). CDR1 is MDHEN, CDR2 SYDVKM, per germline. The CDR3 extends over 15 amino acids. V was cut by 6 bases and J by 1 base, with 15 bases left in between. The CDR3 sequence: CASRPYRARNTEAFF. CDR3 in DNA: TGTGCCAGCAGACCCTACAGGGCTAGGAACACTGAAGCTTTCTTT.

This chain uses TRBV5-4 with TRBJ2-5, with 8 bases fitting TRBD2. CDR3 length: 14 residues. Trimming at V came to 5 bases and at J to 7 bases, leaving 10 bases not matched to a gene. Germline-derived CDR1 and CDR2 are SGHNT and YYREEE (reference sequence). The chain's CDR3 is CASRLAGLVATQYF. In nucleotides, the CDR3 is TGTGCCAGCAGATTAGCGGGGCTAGTAGCGACCCAGTACTTC.